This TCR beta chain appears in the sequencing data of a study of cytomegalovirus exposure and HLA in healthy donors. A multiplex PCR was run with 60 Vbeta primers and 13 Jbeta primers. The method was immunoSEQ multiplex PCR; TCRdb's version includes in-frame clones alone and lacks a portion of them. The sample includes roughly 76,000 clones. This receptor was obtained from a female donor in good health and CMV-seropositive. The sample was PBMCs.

As DNA, the CDR3 is TGCGCCAGTAGCGCGTGGGGGGTTTTTTCCTACGAGCAGTACTTC. Its protein product is CASSAWGVFSYEQYF. V and J are TRBV5-1 and TRBJ2-7; perhaps TRBD2 as D (6 bases). The CDR3 is made up of 15 amino acids. Germline CDR1 reads SGHRS; CDR2 reads YFSETQ. With 8 bases removed from V and 1 base from J, the gap between germline ends came to 19 bases. Combining the CDR3 with reference TRBV5-1 and TRBJ2-7 gives the whole variable domain KAGVTQTPRYLIKTRGQQVTLSCSPISGHRSVSWYQQTPGQGLQFLFEYFSETQRNKGNFPGRFSGRQFSNSRSEMNVSTLELGDSALYLCASSAWGVFSYEQYFGPGTRLTVT.